Included here is one T cell receptor (beta chain) sequence, with context. Its antigen remains unidentified. No per-base quality is available; no much larger clone lies one base away. Each collaborating institution followed its own protocols to collect whole blood in K2EDTA tubes. For TCRbeta analysis, collaborators shipped samples in one of three forms: frozen whole blood, isolated PBMCs, or DNA extracted from either of those sample types. TCRbeta CDR3 regions were amplified from genomic DNA using the immunoSEQ Assay, a bias-controlled multiplex PCR. As for how the authors treated the data: Within the assay, amplification of reference gene primers was used to estimate how many nucleated cells each sample contained. To quantify the absolute abundance of each unique TCRbeta CDR3 rearrangement, sequence reads were collapsed and filtered. For each sample, productive Simpson clonality was calculated as the square root of Simpson's diversity index across productive rearrangements. Not all clones reach the TCRdb copy of this immuneACCESS table, which keeps in-frame sequences only. Checked studies attribute under half of the gap to unresolved V genes and leave the rest unexplained. Clone size and V and J calls were adopted from that table, with D and trimming inferred from the DNA. Recorded for this sample are more than 25,000 clones; 80% to 90% of them occurred a single time. 13% of the sample belongs to the ten largest clones.

This entry comes from a study of blood T cell repertoires in COVID-19 (TCRdb year 2020). Background on the whole study: Samples covering the acute and convalescent phases of COVID-19 were provided by collaborators in the United States, Italy and Spain. Where available, HLA class I and class II types were taken from metadata supplied by the sample provider and were not determined by assay-based typing. A freely available public database, intended as a resource for researchers studying the immune response to SARS-CoV-2, is where the repertoires were released. Samples came from the ongoing ImmuneRACE study (first 160 participants) plus 1,254 subjects from 6 global collaborators. The prospective study material was composed of cDNA or gDNA derived from T cells, B-cell-depleted T cells, or PBMCs. Nearly every sample came with metadata listing a de-identified subject ID, COVID-19 status, age in years and sex. The dataset comprised deeply sampled blood TCRbeta repertoires from subjects exposed to, actively infected with, or recovered from COVID-19. What the study reported, not specific to this receptor: The quantity of clinical and demographic metadata differed by source and by participant and was supplied without curation.

V loses 9 bases, J loses 2 bases, and the germline ends lie 8 bases apart. The germline V gene (reference sequence) supplies CDR1 MNHNY and CDR2 SVGAGI. Measured from the cysteine to the phenylalanine, the CDR3 is 12 residues long. The only DNA kept is the CDR3, 36 bases in frame from the first base. This clonotype was obtained from a human donor in a cohort sampled during active COVID-19. Input material: peripheral blood. The chain links TRBV6-6 with TRBJ1-5; no D gene call is confident. The CDR3 is CASWEGNQPQHF. The nucleotide sequence reads TGTGCCAGTTGGGAGGGCAATCAGCCCCAGCATTTT.